The entry below gives a single T cell receptor beta chain sequence along with its context. Its specificity is not known. The protocol was immunoSEQ multiplex PCR, while the TCRdb copy is restricted to in-frame clones and leaves out a portion. This table has about 120,000 clones, approximately 83% appearing once. The data belong to a study of T cell responses to AZD1222 COVID-19 vaccine. Study-level information: Recipients boosted at about 4 weeks or about 12 weeks are pooled.

This CDR3 has 12 residues. Trimming took 2 bases from V and 6 from J, leaving 7 bases between them. Germline lookup yields CDR1 SGHTA and CDR2 FQGNSA. Study-level results: Repertoire sampling was restricted to post-peak T cell response timepoints. Spike-specific TCR breadth and depth went up after people got two AZD1222 doses.

This TCR derives from an adult in good health. The specimen comprised peripheral blood, sampled on day 0 of AZD1222 vaccination. The gene calls are TRBV7-2 and TRBJ1-2; no firm D call. CDR3 amino acids: CASSLIRDGYTF. CDR3 DNA sequence: TGTGCCAGCAGCTTAATCCGGGATGGCTACACCTTC.